The source of this T cell receptor beta chain is a study of cytomegalovirus exposure and HLA in healthy donors. Unmatched junction bases numbered 11, after V lost 5 bases and J lost 0 bases. The germline CDR1 and CDR2 sequences are SQVTM and ANQGSEA. The CDR3 covers 17 residues. The protocol was immunoSEQ multiplex PCR, while the TCRdb copy is restricted to in-frame clones and leaves out a portion. The table has fewer than 130,000 clones, roughly 89% seen once. The chain joins TRBV29-1 to TRBJ2-7; TRBD1 matches 12 bases. What was sequenced was PBMCs. The clonotype was recovered from a woman aged 18-29 years in good health and CMV-seronegative. CDR3 residues: CSVSAGQGAQSSYEQYF. In nucleotides, the CDR3 is TGCAGCGTTTCAGCGGGACAGGGGGCCCAAAGCTCCTACGAGCAGTACTTC.